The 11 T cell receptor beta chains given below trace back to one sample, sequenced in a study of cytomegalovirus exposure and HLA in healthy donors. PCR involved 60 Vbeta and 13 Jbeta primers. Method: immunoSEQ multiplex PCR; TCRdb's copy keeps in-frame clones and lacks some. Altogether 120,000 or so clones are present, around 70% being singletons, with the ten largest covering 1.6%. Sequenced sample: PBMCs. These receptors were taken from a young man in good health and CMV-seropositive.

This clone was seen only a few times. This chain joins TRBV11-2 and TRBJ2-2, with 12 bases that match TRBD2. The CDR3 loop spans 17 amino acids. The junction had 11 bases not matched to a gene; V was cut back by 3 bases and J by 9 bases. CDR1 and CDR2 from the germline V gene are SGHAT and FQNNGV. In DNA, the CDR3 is TGTGCCAGCAGCTTCCGACTAGCGGGAGAGGGTTTGAGGGAGCTGTTTTTT. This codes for CASSFRLAGEGLRELFF.

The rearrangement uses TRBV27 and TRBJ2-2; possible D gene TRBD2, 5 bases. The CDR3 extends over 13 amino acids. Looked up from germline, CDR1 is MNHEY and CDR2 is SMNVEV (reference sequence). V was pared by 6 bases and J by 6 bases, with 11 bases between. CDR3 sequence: CASRRGLPGELFF. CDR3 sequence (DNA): TGTGCCAGCAGAAGAGGACTCCCCGGGGAGCTGTTTTTT.

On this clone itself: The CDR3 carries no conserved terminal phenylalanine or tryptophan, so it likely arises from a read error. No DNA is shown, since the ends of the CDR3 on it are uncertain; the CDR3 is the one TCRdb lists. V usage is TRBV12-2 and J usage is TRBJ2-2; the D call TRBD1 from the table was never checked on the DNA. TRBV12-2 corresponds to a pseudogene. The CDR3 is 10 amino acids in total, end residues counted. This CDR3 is CASRTRDRDI.

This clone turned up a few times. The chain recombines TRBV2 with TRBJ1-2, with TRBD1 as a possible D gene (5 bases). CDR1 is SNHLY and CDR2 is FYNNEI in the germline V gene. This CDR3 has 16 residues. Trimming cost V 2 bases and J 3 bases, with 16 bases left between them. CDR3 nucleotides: TGTGCCAGCAGTGAACCAACCCCGGGGGAGTACTATGGCTACACCTTC. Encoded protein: CASSEPTPGEYYGYTF.

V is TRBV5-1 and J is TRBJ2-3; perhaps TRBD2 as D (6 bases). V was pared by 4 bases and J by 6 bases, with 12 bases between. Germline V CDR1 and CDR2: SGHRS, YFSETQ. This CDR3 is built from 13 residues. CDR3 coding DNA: TGCGCCAGCAGCCCGCAGGAGGGGGATACGCAGTATTTT. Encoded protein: CASSPQEGDTQYF.

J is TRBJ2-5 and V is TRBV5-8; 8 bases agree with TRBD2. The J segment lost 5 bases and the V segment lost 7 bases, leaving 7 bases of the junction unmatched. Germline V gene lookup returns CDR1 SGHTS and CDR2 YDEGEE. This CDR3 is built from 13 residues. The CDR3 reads CASPGTRFETQYF. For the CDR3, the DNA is TGTGCCAGCCCCGGGACTAGATTTGAGACCCAGTACTTC. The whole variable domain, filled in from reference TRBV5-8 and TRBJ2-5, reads EAGVTQSPTHLIKTRGQQATLRCSPISGHTSVYWYQQALGLGLQFLLWYDEGEERNRGNFPPRFSGRQFPNYSSELNVNALELEDSALYLCASPGTRFETQYFGPGTRLLVL.

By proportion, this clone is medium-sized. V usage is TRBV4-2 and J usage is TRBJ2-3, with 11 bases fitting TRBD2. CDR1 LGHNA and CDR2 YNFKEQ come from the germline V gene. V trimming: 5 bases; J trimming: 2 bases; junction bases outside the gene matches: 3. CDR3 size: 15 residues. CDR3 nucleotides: TGTGCCAGCAGCGGGACTAGCGGACCCACAGATACGCAGTATTTT. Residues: CASSGTSGPTDTQYF.

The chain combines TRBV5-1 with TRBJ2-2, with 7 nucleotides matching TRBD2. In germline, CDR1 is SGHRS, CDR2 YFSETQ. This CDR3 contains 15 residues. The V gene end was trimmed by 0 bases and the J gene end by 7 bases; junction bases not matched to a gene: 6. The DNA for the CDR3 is TGCGCCAGCAGCTTGGCCAGGGAGGGACTCGGGGAGCTGTTTTTT. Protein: CASSLAREGLGELFF.

DNA for the CDR3: TGTGCCACTAGACCGCTGGAGGGCCTAGTATACAATGAGCAGTTCTTC. Protein sequence: CATRPLEGLVYNEQFF. The genes are TRBV6-6 and TRBJ2-1; the D gene is possibly TRBD2 (6 bases). CDR3 length equals 16 residues. Germline V gene data show CDR1 as MNHNY and CDR2 as SVGAGI (reference sequence). V was trimmed by 10 bases and J by 4 bases, leaving 23 bases between them.

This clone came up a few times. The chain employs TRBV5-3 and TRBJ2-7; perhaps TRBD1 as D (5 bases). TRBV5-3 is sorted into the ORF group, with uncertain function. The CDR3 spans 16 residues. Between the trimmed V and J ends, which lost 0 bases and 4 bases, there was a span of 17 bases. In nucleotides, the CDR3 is TGTGCCAGAAGCTTGGTCCCGGCAGGGAAATCGTACGAGCAGTACTTC. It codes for CARSLVPAGKSYEQYF.

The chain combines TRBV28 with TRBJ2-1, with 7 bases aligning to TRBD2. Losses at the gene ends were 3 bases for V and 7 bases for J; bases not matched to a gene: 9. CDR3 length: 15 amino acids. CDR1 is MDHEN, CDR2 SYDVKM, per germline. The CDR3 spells CASSFGARGVNEQFF. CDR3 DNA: TGTGCCAGCAGTTTTGGGGCTCGGGGGGTAAATGAGCAGTTCTTC.